These 21 T cell receptor beta chains came from one sample sequenced in a study of blood T cell repertoires in COVID-19. Clones were read by immunoSEQ multiplex PCR, and TCRdb kept only the in-frame ones, dropping some. In the table there are 150,000 to 200,000 clones, 80% of which are singletons. Sequenced material: peripheral blood. The receptor set was obtained from a man in his sixties with acute or convalescent COVID-19.

The chain carries TRBV5-1 and TRBJ2-4, with TRBD2 identical over 11 bases. Germline values: CDR1 SGHRS, CDR2 YFSETQ. This CDR3 is 16 amino acids long. V lost 3 bases to trimming and J lost 4 bases; unmatched junction nucleotides: 6. CDR3 sequence: CASSSRTSGSKNIQYF. The CDR3 DNA follows: TGCGCCAGCAGCTCCCGGACTAGCGGGTCAAAAAACATTCAGTACTTC.

The sample holds a few counts of this clone. The chain links TRBV6-2 or TRBV6-3 to TRBJ1-5, with D perhaps matching TRBD1 (6 bases). The CDR3 is made up of 13 amino acids. The V end lost 5 bases, the J end lost 6 bases, and 11 bases lay between the germline ends. CDR1 is MNHEY and CDR2 is SVGEGT in the germline V gene. The CDR3 DNA sequence: TGTGCCAGCAGTGCGGACAGAGGTCAGCCCCAGCATTTT. This codes for CASSADRGQPQHF.

The gene calls are TRBV5-6 and TRBJ1-2; a weak D match, TRBD1 (6 bases). This CDR3 contains 14 residues. V lost 4 bases and J 5 bases, leaving 15 bases between the germline ends. Germline assignment: CDR1 SGHDT and CDR2 YYEEEE. The CDR3 loop reads CASSNLGQLYGYTF. The CDR3 nucleotides read TGTGCCAGCAGCAACCTCGGACAGCTATATGGCTACACCTTC.

The CDR3 bases are TGTGCCAGCAGCTTAGACAGGGCCGGGGGAGGCTACACCTTC. Translated: CASSLDRAGGGYTF. The chain carries TRBV7-3 and TRBJ1-2, with TRBD1 matching 7 bases. The CDR3 contains 14 residues. V was pared by 2 bases and J by 8 bases, with 8 bases of the junction left unmatched. From germline, CDR1 is SGHTA and CDR2 FQGTGA.

The rearrangement uses TRBV15 and TRBJ2-1, with 7 positions matching TRBD2. CDR3 length: 15 amino acids. V was clipped by 0 bases and J by 4 bases; unmatched bases: 3. CDR1 is LNHNV, CDR2 YYDKDF, per germline (reference sequence). The CDR3 bases are TGTGCCACCAGCAGAGAAACTAGCGTTTACAATGAGCAGTTCTTC. This codes for CATSRETSVYNEQFF.

The sample holds a few counts of this clone. The V call is TRBV6-5, the J call TRBJ2-1; 7 bases line up with TRBD2. The CDR3 runs to 15 residues. CDR1 MNHEY and CDR2 SVGAGI come from the germline V gene. The J segment lost 4 bases and the V segment lost 4 bases, leaving 7 bases of the junction unmatched. DNA for the CDR3: TGTGCCAGCAGTTCCAGCGGGATTGGGTACAATGAGCAGTTCTTC. This codes for CASSSSGIGYNEQFF.

The chain uses TRBV3-1 (or the pseudogene TRBV3-2) and TRBJ2-7; 12 positions agree with TRBD2. The V gene end was trimmed by 4 bases and the J gene end by 2 bases; junction bases not matched to a gene: 3. This CDR3 region has 15 residues. CDR1 LGHDT and CDR2 YNNKEL come from the germline V gene (reference sequence). CDR3 sequence: CASSRTSGAPYEQYF. The CDR3 DNA reads TGTGCCAGCAGCCGGACTAGCGGGGCCCCCTACGAGCAGTACTTC.

This clone was observed a handful of times. V usage is TRBV9 and J usage is TRBJ1-3; weak D call: TRBD1 (6 bases). Germline CDR1 and CDR2: SGDLS and YYNGEE. CDR3 length: 15 residues. The V end was cut by 4 bases, the J end by 0 bases, with 11 bases between. The CDR3 DNA follows: TGTGCCAGCAGCCCCACAGGGTTCTCTGGAAACACCATATATTTT. Its protein is CASSPTGFSGNTIYF.

This chain uses TRBV7-9 with TRBJ2-7; possibly TRBD1 for D (5 bases). V gave up 5 bases and J gave up 4 bases, with 15 bases separating them. Germline values: CDR1 SEHNR, CDR2 FQNEAQ (reference sequence). This CDR3 contains 14 residues. The CDR3 here is CASSPDNPSYEQYF. CDR3 nucleotide sequence: TGTGCCAGCAGCCCGGACAACCCTTCGTACGAGCAGTACTTC.

DNA of the CDR3: TGTGCCAGTAGTGTGACAGCTAACTATGGCTACACCTTC. Translating it yields CASSVTANYGYTF. J is TRBJ1-2 and V is TRBV19; tentative D call: TRBD1 (5 bases). The CDR3 spans 13 residues. Trimming left V 5 bases short and J 0 bases short, with 7 bases between. Germline CDR1 is LNHDA and CDR2 is SQIVND (reference sequence).

The V call is TRBV25-1, the J call TRBJ1-5; TRBD1 matches 7 bases. V trimming: 2 bases; J trimming: 7 bases; junction bases outside the gene matches: 5. The CDR3 covers 14 residues. CDR1 is MGHDK and CDR2 is SYGVNS in the germline V gene. The CDR3, as DNA: TGTGCCAGCAGTGAAATAAAGGGGGCCCAGCCCCAGCATTTT. It specifies CASSEIKGAQPQHF. The full variable domain, rest sourced from reference TRBV25-1 and TRBJ1-5, is EADIYQTPRYLVIGTGKKITLECSQTMGHDKMYWYQQDPGMELHLIHYSYGVNSTEKGDLSSESTVSRIRTEHFPLTLESARPSHTSQYLCASSEIKGAQPQHFGDGTRLSIL.

This chain joins TRBV4-2 and TRBJ1-6, with D maybe TRBD1 (5 bases). The V and J ends lost 1 base and 11 bases respectively, with 12 bases between them. Germline V lookup: CDR1 LGHNA, CDR2 YNFKEQ. This CDR3 has 14 residues. The CDR3 DNA reads as TGTGCCAGCAGCCAAGCAGGGATGGGTCCACCCCTCCACTTT. As protein: CASSQAGMGPPLHF.

J is TRBJ1-6 and V is TRBV7-2, with D uncertain. CDR1 and CDR2 (germline): SGHTA, FQGNSA. Trimming shortened V by 3 bases and J by 10 bases, and 7 bases separated the two germline ends. This CDR3 is 12 amino acids long. The CDR3 DNA reads as TGTGCCAGCAGCTTCCTAGGATCACCCCTCCACTTT. Its translation: CASSFLGSPLHF.

V and J are TRBV6-5 and TRBJ1-1; 7 bases line up with TRBD1. The CDR3 covers 12 residues. The V gene's germline CDR1 is MNHEY and CDR2 SVGAGI. V trimming: 8 bases; J trimming: 7 bases; junction bases outside the gene matches: 7. In nucleotides, the CDR3 is TGTGCCAGCCGCACTTGGGACAGTGAAGCTTTCTTT. This codes for CASRTWDSEAFF.

The V gene is TRBV7-9, the J gene TRBJ1-6, with TRBD1 matching 9 bases. The CDR3 extends over 15 amino acids. Germline V gene data show CDR1 as SEHNR and CDR2 as FQNEAQ (reference sequence). Trimming removed 5 bases from V and 6 bases from J; junction bases left unmatched: 5. CDR3 in DNA: TGTGCCAGCAGCCCGGGACAGGGAAGTAATTCACCCCTCCACTTT. Translation: CASSPGQGSNSPLHF.

This rearrangement joins TRBV19 to TRBJ1-3; a weak D match, TRBD1 (6 bases). Germline V gene lookup returns CDR1 LNHDA and CDR2 SQIVND (reference sequence). The V end was cut by 3 bases, the J end by 1 base, with 22 bases between. The CDR3 contains 19 residues. This CDR3 is CASSIRAGAAILSGNTIYF. The CDR3 DNA sequence: TGTGCCAGTAGTATTAGGGCGGGGGCTGCTATACTTTCTGGAAACACCATATATTTT.

This sequence joins TRBV2 and TRBJ1-3, with 10 positions matching TRBD1. Trimming cost V 7 bases and J 5 bases; bases outside gene matches: 8. Germline V CDR1 and CDR2: SNHLY, FYNNEI. The CDR3 contains 15 residues. DNA for the CDR3: TGTGCCAGCAACCCGGGACAGGGGCCAAGAAACACCATATATTTT. It yields the protein CASNPGQGPRNTIYF.

The V call is TRBV3-1 (or the pseudogene TRBV3-2), the J call TRBJ1-6; the D gene is possibly TRBD1 (5 bases). The CDR3 runs to 16 residues. Trimming took off 1 base at V and 6 bases at J, with 13 bases between the two ends. CDR1 is LGHDT and CDR2 is YNNKEL in the germline V gene (reference sequence). The CDR3 nucleotides read TGTGCCAGCAGCCAAGGCGTAACAGGTTTTAATTCACCCCTCCACTTT. It specifies CASSQGVTGFNSPLHF.

Comments on this clone: This sample also contains other DNA sequences that code for the same CDR3. The chain employs TRBV25-1 and TRBJ1-1; 9 nucleotides line up with TRBD1. The germline V gene encodes CDR1 MGHDK and CDR2 SYGVNS. The trim removed 4 bases at V and 7 bases at J, leaving 7 bases unmatched. The CDR3 consists of 14 residues. CDR3 DNA: TGTGCCAGCAGTGTATCTCCGGGACAGGGTGAAGCTTTCTTT. Translation: CASSVSPGQGEAFF.

This clone was seen more than once but under ten times. This rearrangement joins TRBV5-1 to TRBJ1-1; TRBD1 agrees at 11 bases. The J segment lost 11 bases and the V segment lost 6 bases, leaving 12 bases of the junction unmatched. The germline CDR1 and CDR2 sequences are SGHRS and YFSETQ. The length of the CDR3 is 14 residues. The CDR3 loop is CASTNTGTGGSAFF. The CDR3 region has the DNA TGCGCCAGCACCAATACCGGGACAGGGGGTTCGGCTTTCTTT.

V usage is TRBV11-2 and J usage is TRBJ2-1; TRBD2 matches 10 bases. V lost 6 bases and J lost 5; bases outside the gene matches: 7. Germline CDR1 SGHAT, CDR2 FQNNGV. There are 15 residues in the CDR3. CDR3 nucleotide sequence: TGTGCCAGCAGGAGCCTAGCGGGAGTGCACAATGAGCAGTTCTTC. It encodes CASRSLAGVHNEQFF.